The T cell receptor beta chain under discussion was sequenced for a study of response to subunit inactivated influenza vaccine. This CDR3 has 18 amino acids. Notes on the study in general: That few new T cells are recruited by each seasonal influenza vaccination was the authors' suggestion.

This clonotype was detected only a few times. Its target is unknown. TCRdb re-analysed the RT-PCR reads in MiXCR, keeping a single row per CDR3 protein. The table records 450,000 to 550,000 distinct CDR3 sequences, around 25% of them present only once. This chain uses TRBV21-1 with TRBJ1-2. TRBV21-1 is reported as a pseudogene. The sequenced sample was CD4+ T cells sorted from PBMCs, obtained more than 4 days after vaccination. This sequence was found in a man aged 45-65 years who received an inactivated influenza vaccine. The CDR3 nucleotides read TGTGCCAGCAGCACTGGGACGTTGGGGAACTACGGCAACTATGGCTACACCTTC. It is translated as CASSTGTLGNYGNYGYTF.